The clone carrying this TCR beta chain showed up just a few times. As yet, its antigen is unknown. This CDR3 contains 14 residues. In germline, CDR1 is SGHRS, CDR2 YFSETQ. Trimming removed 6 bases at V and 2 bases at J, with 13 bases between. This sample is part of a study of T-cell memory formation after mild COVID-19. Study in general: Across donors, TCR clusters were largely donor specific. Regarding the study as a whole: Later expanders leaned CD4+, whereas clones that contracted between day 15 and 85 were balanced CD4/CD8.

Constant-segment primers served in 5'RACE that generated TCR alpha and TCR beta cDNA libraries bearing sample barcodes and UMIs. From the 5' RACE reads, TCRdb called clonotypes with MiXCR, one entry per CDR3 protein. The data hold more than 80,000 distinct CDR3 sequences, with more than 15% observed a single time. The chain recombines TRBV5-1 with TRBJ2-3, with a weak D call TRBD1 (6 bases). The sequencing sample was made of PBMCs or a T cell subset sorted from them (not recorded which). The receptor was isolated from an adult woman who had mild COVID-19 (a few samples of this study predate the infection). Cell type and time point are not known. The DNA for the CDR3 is TGCGCCAGCAATCCCACAGGGCCCACAGATACGCAGTATTTT. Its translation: CASNPTGPTDTQYF.